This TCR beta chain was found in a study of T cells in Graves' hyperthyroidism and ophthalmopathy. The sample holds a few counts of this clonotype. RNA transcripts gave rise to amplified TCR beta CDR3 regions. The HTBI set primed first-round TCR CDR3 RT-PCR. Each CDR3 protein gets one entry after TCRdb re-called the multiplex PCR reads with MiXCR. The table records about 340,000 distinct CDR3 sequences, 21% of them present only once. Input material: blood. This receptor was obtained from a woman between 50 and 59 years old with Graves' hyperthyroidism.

CDR3 loop: CASNRYFSGNTIYF. The CDR3 nucleotides read TGTGCCAGCAATAGATATTTCTCTGGAAACACCATATATTTT. The chain recombines TRBV2 with TRBJ1-3; D remains unclear. The CDR3 totals 14 residues. The germline V gene has CDR1 SNHLY and CDR2 FYNNEI. The ends were cut back, 7 bases at V and 0 bases at J, with 10 bases in the middle.